A selection of T cell receptor beta chains follows, all from one sample in a study of T cell repertoires in cytomegalovirus infection. In TCRdb, the reads were re-called with MiXCR into one record per CDR3 protein. The sample has about 470,000 distinct CDR3 sequences; about 42% are singletons. These receptors have no known antigen. The material sequenced was cultured PBMCs, taken from culture after CMV antigen stimulation. Receptor source: a human donor in good health (CMV status not recorded). Some clones in this sample may be carry-over from other donors' samples. Both conserved end residues are part of each CDR3. The D gene is left open where the match is weak. Clone size is stated in some rows and not others, as once, few, many or a class when expanded.

V gene	clone size	D gene	J gene	CDR3 DNA	CDR3 protein
TRBV5-1	NA	NA	TRBJ2-3	TGCGCCAGCAGCGGGGGCACCCAAGTGGCAGATACGCAGTATTTT	CASSGGTQVADTQYF
TRBV27	NA	NA	TRBJ1-5	TGTGCCAGCAGTCCCTCCCAAGGGAGGGCCAATCAGCCCCAGCATTTT	CASSPSQGRANQPQHF
TRBV6-1	few	TRBD1	TRBJ1-5	TGTGCCAGCAAGGGGACAGAGCTTAGCAATCAGCCCCAGCATTTT	CASKGTELSNQPQHF
TRBV12-5	NA	NA	TRBJ1-1	TGTGCTAGTGCTCCTGTTCGGGCTGGAGGGGACACTGAAGCTTTCTTT	CASAPVRAGGDTEAFF
TRBV7-6	NA	NA	TRBJ2-7	TGTGCCAGCAGCTTATCGGATTACGAGCAGTACTTC	CASSLSDYEQYF
TRBV7-6	few	TRBD2	TRBJ2-3	TGTGCCAGCAGCTTAATAGCGGGAGGATGGGATACGCAGTATTTT	CASSLIAGGWDTQYF
TRBV18	NA	NA	TRBJ2-3	TGTGCCAGCTCACCAACAACCGGAAGCACAGATACGCAGTATTTT	CASSPTTGSTDTQYF
TRBV7-8	few	NA	TRBJ2-7	TGTGCCAGCAGTCAGGGGCGGAACGAGCAGTACTTC	CASSQGRNEQYF
TRBV6-6	NA	TRBD2	TRBJ2-7	TGTGCCAGCAGTTACTCACTAGCGGGAGGTTTCGAGCAGTACTTC	CASSYSLAGGFEQYF
TRBV12-3/TRBV12-4	many	TRBD2	TRBJ2-2	TGTGCCAGCAGCTTAGCGGGGGGGAACACCGGGGAGCTGTTTTTT	CASSLAGGNTGELFF
TRBV7-2	NA	TRBD1	TRBJ1-6	TGTGCCAGCAGCTCCGAGGACAGGGTATTCTCACCCCTCCACTTT	CASSSEDRVFSPLHF
TRBV12-3/TRBV12-4	NA	NA	TRBJ1-2	TGTGCCAGCAGTTTAAAGATGACCTATGGCTACACCTTC	CASSLKMTYGYTF
TRBV6-1	NA	NA	TRBJ1-2	TGTGCCAGCACAATAGGGCAAAAAGGGCCCTATGGCTACACCTTC	CASTIGQKGPYGYTF
TRBV12-3/TRBV12-4	once	TRBD1	TRBJ2-1	TGTGCCAGCACCCAGGGGGACGAGCAGTTCTTC	CASTQGDEQFF
TRBV28	many	NA	TRBJ1-3	TGTGCCAGCAGTTTAAGGAGCTCTGGAAACACCATATATTTT	CASSLRSSGNTIYF
TRBV4-1	NA	NA	TRBJ2-5	TGCGCCAGCAGCCAATTACTAGGGGAGACCCAGTACTTC	CASSQLLGETQYF
TRBV5-4	NA	NA	TRBJ2-3	TGTGCCAGCAGCCCTGGTGGGCAGCGCCAAAACACAGATACGCAGTATTTT	CASSPGGQRQNTDTQYF
TRBV6-1	few	TRBD1	TRBJ1-1	TGTGCCAGCAGTGGACAGGGGGCAGACACTGAAGCTTTCTTT	CASSGQGADTEAFF
TRBV20-1	NA	NA	TRBJ1-6	TGCAGCGCCCGTGGGACTTATAATTCACCCCTCCACTTT	CSARGTYNSPLHF
TRBV29-1	NA	NA	TRBJ2-5	TGCAGCGTTGTAAGAGAGACCCAGTACTTC	CSVVRETQYF
TRBV7-9	NA	NA	TRBJ1-5	TGTGCCAGCAGCTTAGGGGCAAAAGACAACAGCAATCAGCCCCAGCATTTT	CASSLGAKDNSNQPQHF
TRBV20-1	few	NA	TRBJ2-3	TGCAGTGCTAGAGAACCGAGTAGCAGAAGGTATTTT	CSAREPSSRRYF
TRBV7-9	NA	NA	TRBJ1-4	TGTGCCAGCAGCCCCTCCCTTGGGGGTGACCCTGCAACTAATGAAAAACTGTTTTTT	CASSPSLGGDPATNEKLFF
TRBV5-1	NA	NA	TRBJ1-1	TGCGCCAGCAAAGGGACATTGAACACTGAAGCTTTCTTT	CASKGTLNTEAFF
TRBV7-6	few	TRBD2	TRBJ2-2	TGTGCCAGCAGCTTAGGGGTAGCGGGACCTGCCGGGGAGCTGTTTTTT	CASSLGVAGPAGELFF
TRBV28	NA	TRBD2	TRBJ2-1	TGTGCCATCGGCGGGGGGAGCTCCTACAATGAGCAGTTCTTC	CAIGGGSSYNEQFF
TRBV6-1	NA	NA	TRBJ1-1	TGTGCCAGCAGTGAAGTAAGGGTAGTCACTGAAGCTTTCTTT	CASSEVRVVTEAFF
TRBV27	NA	TRBD1	TRBJ2-3	TGTGCCAGCAGTCCGGACAGGGGCCACACAGATACGCAGTATTTT	CASSPDRGHTDTQYF
TRBV4-1	NA	TRBD2	TRBJ2-3	TGCGCCAGCAGCCTGCTGGGTCCTAGCGGGGGGGATCTGGATACGCAGTATTTT	CASSLLGPSGGDLDTQYF
TRBV7-9	few	NA	TRBJ2-5	TGTGCCAGCAGCTTATCCCGAGCCGGGACTCCCAAAGAGACCCAGTACTTC	CASSLSRAGTPKETQYF
TRBV25-1	NA	NA	TRBJ1-6	TGTGCCAGCAGGAGGGCGGGGGATGGGTCACCCCTCCACTTT	CASRRAGDGSPLHF
TRBV7-2	few	TRBD2	TRBJ2-2	TGTGCCAGCAGCGTAAGAAGACTAGCGGGAGGCCCCGGGGAGCTGTTTTTT	CASSVRRLAGGPGELFF
TRBV20-1	NA	NA	TRBJ2-1	TGCAGTGCTCCCGGAAGGGAGCCCAATGAGCAGTTCTTC	CSAPGREPNEQFF
TRBV7-9	once	NA	TRBJ2-1	TGTGCCAGCAGCTTCCGCGGGCGTAGCTCCTACAATGAGCAGTTCTTC	CASSFRGRSSYNEQFF
TRBV4-1	NA	NA	TRBJ2-3	TGCGCCAGCAGCCAAGATCGAGGTGCAGATACGCAGTATTTT	CASSQDRGADTQYF
TRBV3-1	NA	NA	TRBJ1-4	TGTGCCAGCTTCGCCATTGATGGAGGAAACGAAAAACTGTTTTTT	CASFAIDGGNEKLFF
TRBV15	NA	TRBD1	TRBJ1-4	TGTGCCACCAGCACCAACAGGGGAGGACTGCTTTTT	CATSTNRGGLLF
TRBV5-6	NA	NA	TRBJ2-7	TGTGCCAGCAGCTTGTGGCGAGCTTACGAGCAGTACTTC	CASSLWRAYEQYF
TRBV7-2	few	TRBD2	TRBJ2-3	TGTGCCAGCAGCGTCACTAGCGGGAGCACAGATACGCAGTATTTT	CASSVTSGSTDTQYF
TRBV10-3	NA	NA	TRBJ2-1	TGTGCCATCAGCGGGATGGTTCGGGATGATGAGCAGTTCTTC	CAISGMVRDDEQFF
TRBV7-9	few	NA	TRBJ2-3	TGTGCCAGCAGCTTAGTGGGCTCCGAGAGGGATACGCAGTATTTT	CASSLVGSERDTQYF
TRBV10-3	once	TRBD2	TRBJ2-1	TGTGCCTCGGGGGAGGGTTTCTACAATGAGCAGTTCTTC	CASGEGFYNEQFF
TRBV7-2	NA	TRBD2	TRBJ2-7	TGTGCCAGCAGCATCGCAAGCGGGGGCACCGGGTACGAGCAGTACTTC	CASSIASGGTGYEQYF
TRBV27	NA	NA	TRBJ2-5	TGTGCCAGCAGTCCGGACGTCGGGCGGGGAGAGACCCAGTACTTC	CASSPDVGRGETQYF
TRBV27	NA	TRBD1	TRBJ2-5	TGTGCCAGCAGTTTATGGGACAGAAAGACCCAGTACTTC	CASSLWDRKTQYF
TRBV5-4	NA	TRBD2	TRBJ2-5	TGTGCCAGCAGCTCCACTAGCGGGGGGGCATGGGAGACCCAGTACTTC	CASSSTSGGAWETQYF
TRBV29-1	NA	NA	TRBJ2-7	TGCAGCGTTGGGGGGGCCCGTATTTCCTACGAGCAGTACTTC	CSVGGARISYEQYF
TRBV7-9	few	TRBD1	TRBJ2-1	TGTGCCAGCAGCTTGGGACAGGGGATACAGTTCTTC	CASSLGQGIQFF
TRBV7-9	few	NA	TRBJ2-3	TGTGCCAGCAGCTTCGAGGGGGGTTTTGAGGATACGCAGTATTTT	CASSFEGGFEDTQYF
TRBV7-2	many	NA	TRBJ2-3	TGTGCCAGCAGCTTAGGTTGGGGGACAGATACGCAGTATTTT	CASSLGWGTDTQYF
TRBV7-2	NA	NA	TRBJ2-3	TGTGCCAGCACCTCCTTTGTCCAAGACAGATGGGGCACAGATACGCAGTATTTT	CASTSFVQDRWGTDTQYF
TRBV7-2	few	NA	TRBJ1-3	TGTGCCAGCAGCTTAGATACGACAGTGACAAACACCATATATTTT	CASSLDTTVTNTIYF
TRBV28	NA	NA	TRBJ1-1	TGTGCCAGCAGTTTCTTCGGACTTTCAGCGAACACTGAAGCTTTCTTT	CASSFFGLSANTEAFF
TRBV6-5	NA	TRBD2	TRBJ2-3	TGTGCCAGCCGAAGGACTAGCGGGAGACCTGATACGCAGTATTTT	CASRRTSGRPDTQYF
TRBV28	NA	NA	TRBJ1-5	TGTGCCAGCAGTTTTCGGGAGTGGTATAGCAATCAGCCCCAGCATTTT	CASSFREWYSNQPQHF
TRBV19	NA	TRBD1	TRBJ1-1	TGTGCCAGTACCCTACAGGGGGCACGCACTGAAGCTTTCTTT	CASTLQGARTEAFF
TRBV5-1	NA	NA	TRBJ2-2	TGCGCCAGCAGCTCATCTAGCACCACCGGGGAGCTGTTTTTT	CASSSSSTTGELFF